This entry lists 10 T cell receptor beta chains sequenced from one sample in a study of blood T cell repertoires in COVID-19. The protocol was immunoSEQ multiplex PCR, while the TCRdb copy is restricted to in-frame clones and leaves out a portion. The sample yields approximately 340,000 clones, around 80% seen once. What was sequenced was peripheral blood. These receptors were taken from a man aged 30 to 39 with active or convalescent COVID-19.

The genes are TRBV6-6 and TRBJ1-3; D is undetermined. Germline V gene lookup returns CDR1 MNHNY and CDR2 SVGAGI (reference sequence). Trimming cost V 2 bases and J 4 bases, with 6 bases left between them. The CDR3 runs 13 residues. CDR3 in DNA: TGTGCCAGCAGTTACGAGCGGGGAAACACCATATATTTT. This sequence encodes CASSYERGNTIYF.

Remarks on this clone: The sample holds other DNA sequences that translate to the same CDR3. The V and J genes are TRBV18 and TRBJ1-2, with 8 positions matching TRBD1. The V segment lost 3 bases and the J segment 7 bases; nucleotides outside the gene matches: 4. Per the germline V gene, CDR1 is KGHSH and CDR2 is LQKENI. This CDR3 contains 13 residues. CDR3 residues: CASSPGTGGGYTF. DNA for the CDR3: TGTGCCAGCTCACCGGGGACAGGAGGTGGCTACACCTTC.

The V and J genes are TRBV6-6 and TRBJ2-3; 7 bases align to TRBD2. J gave up 1 base and V 8 bases, and 3 bases lay outside the gene matches. The CDR3 has 13 residues. CDR1 and CDR2 (germline): MNHNY, SVGAGI (reference sequence). CDR3 protein: CASGGEGTDTQYF. The CDR3 nucleotides read TGTGCCAGCGGGGGGGAGGGCACAGATACGCAGTATTTT.

This chain links TRBV4-3 with TRBJ1-5; D is uncertain. This CDR3 region has 14 residues. Germline values: CDR1 LGHNA, CDR2 YSLEER. Trimming took off 1 base at V and 3 bases at J, with 7 bases between the two ends. The CDR3 DNA reads as TGCGCCAGCAGCCAAGGGAGTTTCAATCAGCCCCAGCATTTT. It codes for CASSQGSFNQPQHF.

This clone was recorded only once. The genes are TRBV19 and TRBJ2-7; no firm D call. V shed 1 base and J shed 6 bases, with 10 bases lying between them. Germline V gene data show CDR1 as LNHDA and CDR2 as SQIVND (reference sequence). The CDR3 consists of 13 residues. For the CDR3, the DNA is TGTGCCAGTAGTATAGCCCGGGTAGGCGAGCAGTACTTC. It translates to CASSIARVGEQYF.

A single count supports this clone. This rearrangement joins TRBV5-8 to TRBJ1-5; TRBD1 agrees at 11 bases. The trim removed 0 bases at V and 1 base at J, leaving 0 bases unmatched. The V gene's germline CDR1 is SGHTS and CDR2 YDEGEE. There are 16 residues in the CDR3. CDR3: CASSLGDRGSNQPQHF. The CDR3 DNA reads TGTGCCAGCAGCTTGGGGGACAGGGGGAGCAATCAGCCCCAGCATTTT.

V usage is TRBV5-4 and J usage is TRBJ1-2; D perhaps matches TRBD1 (5 bases). The CDR3 runs 14 residues. The germline gives CDR1 SGHNT, CDR2 YYREEE (reference sequence). With 4 bases removed from V and 2 bases from J, the gap between germline ends came to 12 bases. CDR3 sequence: CASSTKGLNYGYTF. Here the CDR3 DNA reads TGTGCCAGCAGCACGAAGGGGTTGAACTATGGCTACACCTTC. The entire variable domain, with the rest obtained from reference TRBV5-4 and TRBJ1-2, is as follows: ETGVTQSPTHLIKTRGQQVTLRCSSQSGHNTVSWYQQALGQGPQFIFQYYREEENGRGNFPPRFSGLQFPNYSSELNVNALELDDSALYLCASSTKGLNYGYTFGSGTRLTVV.

The chain is built from TRBV24-1 and TRBJ2-1, with 9 bases matching TRBD1. This CDR3 is 16 amino acids long. V was clipped by 0 bases and J by 8 bases; unmatched bases: 7. Germline V gene sequence: CDR1 KGHDR, CDR2 SFDVKD. For the CDR3, the DNA is TGTGCCACCAGTGATTTGCAATCGACAGGGGGTGATGAGCAGTTCTTC. It encodes CATSDLQSTGGDEQFF.

The rearrangement uses TRBV12-3 or TRBV12-4 and TRBJ1-2; D gene uncertain. The V and J ends lost 1 base and 3 bases respectively, with 6 bases between them. CDR3 length: 13 residues. The CDR3: CASSLGADYGYTF. CDR3 coding DNA: TGTGCCAGCAGTTTAGGGGCCGACTATGGCTACACCTTC.

The chain links TRBV19 to TRBJ2-1; TRBD1 agrees at 9 bases. CDR1 is LNHDA, CDR2 SQIVND, per germline (reference sequence). After removal of 5 bases from V and 7 bases from J, the junction contained 12 bases not matched to a gene. There are 16 residues in the CDR3. In DNA form, the CDR3 reads TGTGCCAGTAGTCCCCGGACAGGGGACGGAGGGAATGAGCAGTTCTTC. Its protein product is CASSPRTGDGGNEQFF.